The clone carrying this TCR beta chain was picked up a small number of times. TCRdb redid the calling of the 5' RACE reads with MiXCR, one entry per CDR3 protein. This sample yields hundreds of thousands of distinct CDR3 sequences, of which around 12% are seen a single time; more than 3% belongs to the top ten. These data originate in a study of T cells after yellow fever vaccination. This sample comprised CD4+ T cells sorted from PBMCs, obtained 15 days after the yellow fever booster vaccination. The sequence came from a man aged 18 to 29 who received the YFV17D yellow fever vaccine.

In DNA form, the CDR3 reads TGTGCCAGCAGGGGACAGGCCGCTAATCAGCCCCAGCATTTT. Translation gives CASRGQAANQPQHF. This chain links TRBV27 with TRBJ1-5, with TRBD1 identical over 8 bases. The V gene end was trimmed by 6 bases and the J gene end by 4 bases; junction bases not matched to a gene: 5. This CDR3 has 14 residues. Per the germline V gene, CDR1 is MNHEY and CDR2 is SMNVEV (reference sequence).